Below are 12 T cell receptor beta chains sequenced from a single sample in a study of STAT5B mutations in CD4+ large granular lymphocyte leukemia. Clones were sequenced by immunoSEQ multiplex PCR, and TCRdb holds only the in-frame ones, with some missing. Among under 35,000 clones, around nine tenths were seen once, and the ten largest hold around 0.4%. Sequencing used CD4+ T cells from blood buffy coats. The receptors derive from a human donor in good health.

This chain joins TRBV9 and TRBJ1-1; perhaps TRBD1 as D (5 bases). Deletions cut 2 bases from V and 1 base from J, with 9 bases between. Looked up from germline, CDR1 is SGDLS and CDR2 is YYNGEE. The CDR3 totals 14 residues. CDR3 bases: TGTGCCAGCAGCGTTCAGGGCTCGAACACTGAAGCTTTCTTT. It codes for CASSVQGSNTEAFF.

The chain combines TRBV2 with TRBJ2-7; D is possibly TRBD2 (5 bases). V was trimmed by 6 bases and J by 0 bases, leaving 9 bases between them. CDR1 SNHLY and CDR2 FYNNEI come from the germline V gene. The CDR3 consists of 13 residues. The CDR3 nucleotides read TGTGCCAGCAGGGACGGAGGCTCCTACGAGCAGTACTTC. This encodes CASRDGGSYEQYF. Combining the CDR3 with reference TRBV2 and TRBJ2-7 gives the whole variable domain EPEVTQTPSHQVTQMGQEVILRCVPISNHLYFYWYRQILGQKVEFLVSFYNNEISEKSEIFDDQFSVERPDGSNFTLKIRSTKLEDSAMYFCASRDGGSYEQYFGPGTRLTVT.

The chain carries TRBV11-3 and TRBJ2-3; the D gene could be TRBD1 or TRBD2 (5 bases each). Germline V gives CDR1 SGHNT, CDR2 YENEEA. Trimming cost V 5 bases and J 4 bases, with 13 bases left between them. The CDR3 is 14 residues long. CDR3 sequence (DNA): TGTGCCAGCAGCCCCGGCAGGGAGTCAGATACGCAGTATTTT. It specifies CASSPGRESDTQYF.

V and J are TRBV9 and TRBJ2-7, with D possibly being TRBD1 (7 bases). From germline, CDR1 is SGDLS and CDR2 YYNGEE. V lost 0 bases to trimming and J lost 2 bases, with 12 bases between them. The CDR3 sequence is 15 residues long. Here the CDR3 DNA reads TGTGCCAGCAGCGTAGAGGCAGGGGGGCCCTACGAGCAGTACTTC. It specifies CASSVEAGGPYEQYF.

The chain uses TRBV28 and TRBJ1-5; D gene unclear. The CDR3 has 16 residues. The V and J ends lost 5 bases and 3 bases respectively, with 17 bases between them. Germline CDR1 is MDHEN and CDR2 is SYDVKM. The DNA of the CDR3 is TGTGCCAGCAGTACTACTTCCGGGTCTAACAATCAGCCCCAGCATTTT. Protein: CASSTTSGSNNQPQHF. Full variable domain (missing parts from reference TRBV28 and TRBJ1-5): DVKVTQSSRYLVKRTGEKVFLECVQDMDHENMFWYRQDPGLGLRLIYFSYDVKMKEKGDIPEGYSVSREKKERFSLILESASTNQTSMYLCASSTTSGSNNQPQHFGDGTRLSIL.

Concerning this clone itself: At one boundary the junction diverges from the germline segment, which might be a read error. Additional DNA sequences in this sample encode the identical CDR3. V usage is TRBV5-6 and J usage is TRBJ2-1; 10 positions match TRBD2. The germline CDR1 and CDR2 sequences are SGHDT and YYEEEE. The CDR3 has 19 amino acids. In nucleotides, the CDR3 is TGTGCCAGTAGCTTGGATCTAGCGGGAGTCCCGGGTCTTTACAATGAGCAGTTCTTC. It specifies CASSLDLAGVPGLYNEQFF.

This chain connects TRBV6-6 to TRBJ1-4; TRBD1 aligns across 7 bases. The germline gives CDR1 MNHNY, CDR2 SVGAGI (reference sequence). The CDR3 runs 16 residues. V shed 2 bases and J 5 bases; nucleotides not matched to a gene: 8. The CDR3 loop is CASSYPTTGWNEKLFF. CDR3 DNA sequence: TGTGCCAGCAGTTACCCCACGACAGGGTGGAATGAAAAACTGTTTTTT.

The chain combines TRBV7-9 with TRBJ1-1; D is ambiguous. Trimming stripped 3 bases from V and 2 bases from J, with 7 bases between. This CDR3 region has 13 residues. Germline V CDR1 and CDR2: SEHNR, FQNEAQ (reference sequence). CDR3: CASSLEYNTEAFF. The DNA for the CDR3 is TGTGCCAGCAGCTTGGAATATAACACTGAAGCTTTCTTT.

This chain connects TRBV9 to TRBJ2-7; D gene ambiguous. The CDR3 runs 15 residues. CDR1 SGDLS and CDR2 YYNGEE come from the germline V gene. Trimming stripped 0 bases from V and 0 bases from J, with 10 bases between. DNA of the CDR3: TGTGCCAGCAGCGTAGGCGGCAGCAGCTCCTACGAGCAGTACTTC. Translated, it gives CASSVGGSSSYEQYF.

The chain carries TRBV25-1 and TRBJ2-1; tentative D call: TRBD2 (7 bases). The CDR3 has 15 amino acids. V lost 3 bases and J 3 bases, leaving 12 bases between the germline ends. Germline CDR1 is MGHDK and CDR2 is SYGVNS. The chain's CDR3 is CASSEGGLYYNEQFF. The CDR3 DNA reads as TGTGCCAGCAGTGAGGGGGGGCTCTACTACAATGAGCAGTTCTTC.

The genes are TRBV5-4 and TRBJ2-1, with D perhaps matching TRBD2 (6 bases). V lost 5 bases to trimming and J lost 2 bases, with 17 bases between them. This CDR3 comprises 16 residues. Germline V gene lookup returns CDR1 SGHNT and CDR2 YYREEE (reference sequence). The CDR3 spells CASRPREPQTYNEQFF. Written as DNA, the CDR3 is TGTGCCAGCAGGCCCCGGGAGCCCCAGACCTACAATGAGCAGTTCTTC.

The chain is built from TRBV18 and TRBJ2-7; D is uncertain. This CDR3 is built from 13 residues. From germline, CDR1 is KGHSH and CDR2 LQKENI. The V end was cut by 6 bases, the J end by 3 bases, with 12 bases between. The CDR3 DNA reads TGTGCCAGCTCTAAGTCAGCGCTCTACGAGCAGTACTTC. Translated, it gives CASSKSALYEQYF.